The clone carrying this T cell receptor beta chain has only one observation. V shed 4 bases and J 7 bases; nucleotides not matched to a gene: 8. Germline V lookup: CDR1 SGHRS, CDR2 YFSETQ. CDR3 length equals 14 residues. The sample belongs to a study of cytomegalovirus exposure and HLA in healthy donors. In the PCR, 60 Vbeta and 13 Jbeta primers were used. Sequencing used immunoSEQ multiplex PCR; TCRdb keeps in-frame clones, though not all of them. This table has about 200,000 clones, approximately 86% appearing once. Sequenced input: PBMCs. The chain links TRBV5-1 to TRBJ2-3; 8 bases map to TRBD1. The sequence was obtained from a young woman in good health and CMV-seronegative. CDR3 residues: CASSPDRGGNTQYF. Written as DNA, the CDR3 is TGCGCCAGCAGCCCCGACAGGGGTGGGAATACGCAGTATTTT. The whole variable domain, remainder taken from reference TRBV5-1 and TRBJ2-3, is KAGVTQTPRYLIKTRGQQVTLSCSPISGHRSVSWYQQTPGQGLQFLFEYFSETQRNKGNFPGRFSGRQFSNSRSEMNVSTLELGDSALYLCASSPDRGGNTQYFGPGTRLTVL.